The source of this TCR beta chain is a study of control samples from healthy donors and cancer patients. The data were produced by immunoSEQ multiplex PCR, yet TCRdb's version contains in-frame clones alone and is incomplete. The table lists about 100,000 clones, approximately 86% of them singletons. A remark on this clone: This sample includes further DNA sequences coding for the same CDR3.

Sequencing used blood. The TCR was taken from a man aged 30-40 years in good health.

CDR3 region: CASSLVGTEAFF. Written as DNA, the CDR3 is TGCGCCAGCAGCTTGGTAGGGACTGAAGCTTTCTTT. This chain links TRBV5-1 with TRBJ1-1, with D uncertain. The CDR3 is 12 amino acids. Germline V gene lookup returns CDR1 SGHRS and CDR2 YFSETQ. V was pared by 0 bases and J by 5 bases, with 5 bases between.